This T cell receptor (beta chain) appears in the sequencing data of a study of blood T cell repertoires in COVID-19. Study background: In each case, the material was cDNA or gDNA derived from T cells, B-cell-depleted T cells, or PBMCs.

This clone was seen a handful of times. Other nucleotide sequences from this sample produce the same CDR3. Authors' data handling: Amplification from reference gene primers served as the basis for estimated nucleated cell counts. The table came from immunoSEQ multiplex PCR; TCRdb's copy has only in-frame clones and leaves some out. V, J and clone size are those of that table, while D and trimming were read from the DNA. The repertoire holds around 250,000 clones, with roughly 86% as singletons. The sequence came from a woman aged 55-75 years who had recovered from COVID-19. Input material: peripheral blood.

The DNA of the CDR3 is TGCGCCAGCAGCTTGGTTCCAGGGGCGAACACTGAAGCTTTCTTT. Amino acid sequence: CASSLVPGANTEAFF. The chain joins TRBV5-1 to TRBJ1-1; tentatively, D is TRBD1 (6 bases). Germline V gene sequence: CDR1 SGHRS, CDR2 YFSETQ. This CDR3 is built from 15 residues. The ends were cut back, 0 bases at V and 1 base at J, with 10 bases in the middle. The full variable domain, completed using reference TRBV5-1 and TRBJ1-1, is KAGVTQTPRYLIKTRGQQVTLSCSPISGHRSVSWYQQTPGQGLQFLFEYFSETQRNKGNFPGRFSGRQFSNSRSEMNVSTLELGDSALYLCASSLVPGANTEAFFGQGTRLTVV.